The following is a T cell receptor beta chain sequence with its context. Which antigen it targets is not known. Base qualities were left out, and no much larger clone turns up one base away. The immunoSEQ Assay, a bias-controlled multiplex PCR, was used to amplify TCRbeta CDR3 regions from genomic DNA. On the authors' methods: Nucleated cell counts per sample were estimated from amplification of reference gene primers within the assay. Sequence reads were collapsed and filtered to measure the absolute abundance of every unique TCRbeta CDR3 rearrangement. Productive Simpson clonality was computed per sample as the square root of Simpson's diversity index over productive rearrangements. In its TCRdb copy, this immuneACCESS table keeps in-frame sequences only and misses some clones. Where compared with another copy, unresolved V genes explain less than half of these, and the others have no known cause. Clone size and V and J calls were adopted from that table, with D and trimming inferred from the DNA. In all, the sample holds some 37,000 clones, and around nine tenths of those were seen once. The top ten constitute around 5% of the sample.

Whole blood was collected in K2EDTA tubes by collaborating institutions according to the institutions' own protocols. For TCRbeta analysis, collaborator samples were shipped as frozen whole blood, as isolated PBMCs, or as DNA extracted from either sample type. For CDR1 and CDR2, the germline V gene lists SGHTS and YDEGEE. The V end loses 0 bases and the J end loses 0 bases, and a stretch of 7 bases separates them. The CDR3 starts with the cysteine, ends with the phenylalanine, and has 15 residues. The CDR3 DNA has 45 bases and is translated from base 1. The data belong to a study of blood T cell repertoires in COVID-19 (dated by TCRdb to 2020 to 2022). Concerning the study at large: Collaborator samples came from the United States, Italy and Spain and covered acute and convalescent phases of COVID-19. A de-identified subject ID, COVID-19 status, age in years and sex were almost always included in the sample metadata. Deeply sampled blood TCRbeta repertoires from subjects exposed to, actively infected with, or recovered from COVID-19 were included in the dataset. The samples were drawn from the first 160 participants of the ongoing ImmuneRACE study and from under 1,500 subjects provided by 6 global collaborators. The repertoires were released in a freely available public database meant as a resource for research on the immune response to SARS-CoV-2. Where available, HLA class I and class II types were taken from metadata supplied by the sample provider and were not determined by assay-based typing. The material from the prospective study consisted of cDNA or gDNA derived from T cells, B-cell-depleted T cells, or PBMCs.

What the work shows at the level of the full study, not this receptor alone: Clinical and demographic metadata were provided uncurated, with the amount varying by source and participant.

Sequenced input: peripheral blood. The sequence was collected from a human donor in a cohort sampled during active COVID-19. The V and J genes are TRBV5-8 and TRBJ1-5, with the D segment identity uncertain. The DNA sequence reads TGTGCCAGCAGCTTGGGAGGGTTTAGCAATCAGCCCCAGCATTTT. Its protein is CASSLGGFSNQPQHF.